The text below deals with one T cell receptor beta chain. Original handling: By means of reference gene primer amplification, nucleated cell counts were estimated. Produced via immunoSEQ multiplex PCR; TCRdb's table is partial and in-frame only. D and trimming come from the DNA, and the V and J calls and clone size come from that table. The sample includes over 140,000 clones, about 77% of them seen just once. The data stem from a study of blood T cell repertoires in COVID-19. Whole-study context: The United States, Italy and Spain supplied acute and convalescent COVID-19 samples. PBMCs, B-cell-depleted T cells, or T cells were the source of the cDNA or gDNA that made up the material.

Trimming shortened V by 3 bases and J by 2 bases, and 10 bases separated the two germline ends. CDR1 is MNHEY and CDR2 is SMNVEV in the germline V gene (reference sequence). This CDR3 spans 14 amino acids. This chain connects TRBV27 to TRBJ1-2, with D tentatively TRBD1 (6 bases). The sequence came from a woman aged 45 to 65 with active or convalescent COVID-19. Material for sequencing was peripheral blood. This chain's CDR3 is CASSLAGQNYGYTF. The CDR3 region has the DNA TGTGCCAGCAGTTTGGCCGGACAGAACTATGGCTACACCTTC.